This TCR beta chain comes out of a study of OX40 agonist ivuxolimab in advanced cancers. Findings and limits, study-wide: Average numbers of expanded clones were greater in CD8+ T cells than in CD4+.

Repertoires were generated with immunoSEQ multiplex PCR, while TCRdb's copy carries only in-frame clones and drops some. The data hold about 38,000 clones, with over 65% observed a single time. On this clone itself: Its antigen remains unidentified.

The CDR3 sequence is 16 residues long. The ends lost 6 bases at V and 0 bases at J; junction bases unmatched: 6. Germline-derived CDR1 and CDR2 are MNHNY and SVGAGI (reference sequence). This chain joins TRBV6-6 and TRBJ1-4, with TRBD1 matching over 8 bases. This clonotype was sampled from an adult with an advanced solid tumor such as melanoma, head and neck, liver or kidney cancer. The sample here was CD4+ or CD8+ T cells sorted from blood, taken in a trial of the OX40 agonist ivuxolimab. This CDR3 reads CASRLQGGTTNEKLFF. As DNA, the CDR3 is TGTGCCAGCAGACTACAGGGGGGGACAACTAATGAAAAACTGTTTTTT.